These T cell receptor beta chains were read from a single sample in a study of T cells in tuberculosis. TCRdb's copy holds only in-frame clones and misses some; the assay was immunoSEQ multiplex PCR. The sample contains some 90,000 clones, just over 90% of which appear only once. Sequencing was performed on CD1b-GMM tetramer-negative cells sorted from PBMCs. The receptors shown here come from an adult woman with latent tuberculosis. Each CDR3 is given with its conserved first and last residue. D genes are given only for firm matches. For some rows the clone size is stated as once, few or many, or as a class when expanded; others skip it.

once | 14 | . | TRBJ2-7 | TRBV7-4 | TGTGCCAGCAGCCCCAGGGGTCCCCCCTACGAGCAGTACTTC | CASSPRGPPYEQYF
. | 15 | . | TRBJ2-5 | TRBV6-6 | TGTGCCAGCACTGTCCTTGGGGGGATCCAAGAGACCCAGTACTTC | CASTVLGGIQETQYF
. | 15 | . | TRBJ1-1 | TRBV11-2 | TGTGCCAGCAGCTCCTGGGTGGAGGGGATGACTGAAGCTTTCTTT | CASSSWVEGMTEAFF
. | 15 | TRBD1 | TRBJ1-1 | TRBV13 | TGTGCCAGCAGTGACACCGGGACAGGGGATATTAGAGCTTTCTTT | CASSDTGTGDIRAFF
. | 12 | . | TRBJ2-7 | TRBV18 | TGTGCCAGCTCAGTCAAGGGGATCGAGCAGTACTTC | CASSVKGIEQYF
. | 15 | . | TRBJ2-7 | TRBV5-1 | TGCGCCAGCAGCTCCCAGCCGACAGCGTCCTACGAGCAGTACTTC | CASSSQPTASYEQYF
. | 14 | TRBD2 | TRBJ2-3 | TRBV6-1 | TGTGCCAGCAGTAGGACTAGCAGTACAGATACGCAGTATTTT | CASSRTSSTDTQYF
. | 15 | TRBD1 | TRBJ2-2 | TRBV5-1 | TGCGCCAGCAGCTTGGTCGGGACAGGTACCGGGGAGCTGTTTTTT | CASSLVGTGTGELFF
once | 16 | TRBD2 | TRBJ2-1 | TRBV14 | TGTGCCAGCAGCACACGACTAGCGGGAACCGGGAATGAGCAGTTCTTC | CASSTRLAGTGNEQFF
. | 14 | TRBD2 | TRBJ2-3 | TRBV5-1 | TGCGCCAGTAGAACGGGGGGGGGCTCAGATACGCAGTATTTT | CASRTGGGSDTQYF
. | 15 | . | TRBJ2-1 | TRBV28 | TGTGCCAGCAGTCCTACAGGGTATTTCTACAATGAGCAGTTCTTC | CASSPTGYFYNEQFF
. | 13 | TRBD2 | TRBJ2-2 | TRBV13 | TGTGCCAGCAGCTACGGGGGGACCGGGGAGCTGTTTTTT | CASSYGGTGELFF
. | 15 | . | TRBJ2-3 | TRBV19 | TGTGCCAGTAGTATCGGAGGGGCGCACACGAATACGCAGTATTTT | CASSIGGAHTNTQYF
. | 15 | TRBD1 | TRBJ1-4 | TRBV6-5 | TGTGCCAGCACCCACAGGGGGTTAGGGGGTGAAAAACTGTTTTTT | CASTHRGLGGEKLFF
. | 16 | . | TRBJ1-6 | TRBV7-2 | TGTGCCAGCAGCTTAGGTTGGGCAGGAAATTATTCACCCCTCCACTTT | CASSLGWAGNYSPLHF
. | 17 | TRBD1 | TRBJ2-6 | TRBV5-1 | TGCGCCAGCAGCCCAGGGACAGGGAGCGATGGGGCCAACGTCCTGACTTTC | CASSPGTGSDGANVLTF
once | 15 | . | TRBJ2-2 | TRBV7-2 | TGTGCCAGCAGCTTAGTGAAGGGGTTCACCGGGGAGCTGTTTTTT | CASSLVKGFTGELFF
. | 11 | . | TRBJ2-1 | TRBV5-1 | TGCGCCAGCAGCCCTGACAGAAAACAGTTCTTC | CASSPDRKQFF
. | 11 | . | TRBJ1-2 | TRBV10-2 | TGCGCCAGCAGTGGGGGGCCTGGCTACACCTTC | CASSGGPGYTF